These T cell receptor beta chains were read from a single sample in a study of blood T cell repertoires in COVID-19. The data were produced by immunoSEQ multiplex PCR, yet TCRdb's version contains in-frame clones alone and is incomplete. Here the sample spans more than 300,000 clones, 88% being singletons. Sequencing was performed on PBMCs or T cells enriched from blood (not recorded which). The receptors here all came from a woman aged 18-35 years who had recovered from COVID-19. CDR3s include the opening cysteine and the closing phenylalanine or tryptophan. The D gene is left open where the match is weak. Where a row states a size, it is once, few, many or the class of an expanded clone; other rows omit it.

CATSRLEVSTEAFF	TGTGCCACCAGCAGGTTGGAGGTGAGCACTGAAGCTTTCTTT	TRBV15	-	TRBJ1-1	-
CASSLTGGEGNEKLFF	TGCGCCAGCAGCTTGACGGGGGGCGAGGGGAATGAAAAACTGTTTTTT	TRBV5-1	-	TRBJ1-4	-
CASSLTQGAGQYGYTF	TGTGCCAGCAGTTTAACCCAGGGGGCGGGTCAGTATGGCTACACCTTC	TRBV28	-	TRBJ1-2	TRBD1
CASSSTQYEQYF	TGTGCCAGCAGTTCGACTCAATACGAGCAGTACTTC	TRBV27	-	TRBJ2-7	-
CASSEEGGAQDEQYF	TGTGCCAGCAGTGAAGAAGGGGGGGCGCAGGACGAGCAGTACTTC	TRBV6-1	-	TRBJ2-7	-
CASSEFRGGSYNSPLHF	TGTGCCAGCAGCGAATTCAGAGGGGGCTCCTATAATTCACCCCTCCACTTT	TRBV11-2	-	TRBJ1-6	-
CASSLRTSGGNTYEQYF	TGCGCCAGCAGCCTGAGGACTAGCGGGGGGAACACCTACGAGCAGTACTTC	TRBV5-1	-	TRBJ2-7	TRBD2
CASSPSDSRTQYF	TGTGCCAGCTCACCGTCGGACAGTCGGACGCAGTATTTT	TRBV18	-	TRBJ2-3	-
CATSRDPTYEQYF	TGTGCCACCAGCAGAGATCCTACCTACGAGCAGTACTTC	TRBV15	many	TRBJ2-7	-
CASSYHPSSNEQFF	TGTGCCAGCAGCTACCATCCGTCCAGCAATGAGCAGTTCTTC	TRBV7-9	-	TRBJ2-1	-
CASSPGAGGRNEQFF	TGTGCCAGCAGCCCAGGGGCGGGGGGGCGAAATGAGCAGTTCTTC	TRBV14	-	TRBJ2-1	TRBD2
CASSYLSSGELYEQYF	TGTGCCAGCAGTTACCTGAGTAGCGGGGAGTTATACGAGCAGTACTTC	TRBV6-5	-	TRBJ2-7	TRBD2
CASSSWDRWTYNSPLHF	TGTGCCAGCAGCTCATGGGACAGGTGGACCTATAATTCACCCCTCCACTTT	TRBV7-9	-	TRBJ1-6	TRBD1
CASSPDSSYEQYF	TGTGCCAGCAGCCCCGACAGCTCCTACGAGCAGTACTTC	TRBV12-3/TRBV12-4	-	TRBJ2-7	-
CASSYQVAGYTF	TGTGCCAGCAGCTACCAGGTGGCCGGCTACACCTTC	TRBV13	-	TRBJ1-2	-
CASSPQNYGYTF	TGCGCCAGCAGCCCACAAAACTATGGCTACACCTTC	TRBV5-1	-	TRBJ1-2	-
CASSGPGTGDSGANVLTF	TGTGCCAGCAGTGGTCCCGGGACAGGGGACTCTGGGGCCAACGTCCTGACTTTC	TRBV6-1	-	TRBJ2-6	TRBD1
CASSVDPGETQYF	TGTGCCAGCAGCGTAGATCCGGGAGAGACCCAGTACTTC	TRBV9	-	TRBJ2-5	-
CSASSPWRRETQYF	TGCAGTGCTAGTAGCCCTTGGCGCAGGGAGACCCAGTACTTC	TRBV20-1	-	TRBJ2-5	-
CATSRGGQSDTQYF	TGTGCCACCAGTCGGGGGGGCCAGTCCGATACGCAGTATTTT	TRBV24-1	-	TRBJ2-3	TRBD2
CASSLGRVSYEQYF	TGTGCCAGCAGCTTAGGGAGGGTCTCCTACGAGCAGTACTTC	TRBV5-5	-	TRBJ2-7	TRBD2
CATSDPGTGVNEQFF	TGTGCCACCAGTGATCCCGGGACAGGGGTCAATGAGCAGTTCTTC	TRBV24-1	once	TRBJ2-1	TRBD1
CASRPRRGQGAQTYEQYF	TGTGCAAGTCGCCCGCGGCGGGGACAGGGGGCCCAAACCTACGAGCAGTACTTC	TRBV12-2	-	TRBJ2-7	-
CASSPGYADGTDTQYF	TGTGCCAGCAGCCCAGGGTACGCGGACGGCACAGATACGCAGTATTTT	TRBV3-1/TRBV3-2	-	TRBJ2-3	-
CASSLSPGTLNYGYTF	TGTGCCAGCAGTTTATCGCCAGGGACACTTAACTATGGCTACACCTTC	TRBV27	-	TRBJ1-2	-
CASSSRDRDHEQYF	TGTGCCAGCAGCTCCCGGGACAGGGACCACGAGCAGTACTTC	TRBV7-2	-	TRBJ2-7	TRBD1
CASTLPQGSANYGYTF	TGTGCCAGCACTCTCCCACAGGGTTCAGCTAACTATGGCTACACCTTC	TRBV28	-	TRBJ1-2	-
CASSQERGINYGYTF	TGCGCCAGCAGCCAAGAGCGGGGTATCAACTATGGCTACACCTTC	TRBV4-1	-	TRBJ1-2	-
CASTGTGGIEQYF	TGTGCCAGCACCGGGACAGGGGGAATCGAGCAGTACTTC	TRBV27	-	TRBJ2-7	TRBD1
CASSHRQGGNQPQHF	TGTGCCAGCAGCCATAGACAGGGGGGAAATCAGCCCCAGCATTTT	TRBV7-2	once	TRBJ1-5	TRBD1
CASSQDIQGKNSPLHF	TGCGCCAGCAGCCAAGATATTCAGGGGAAAAATTCACCCCTCCACTTT	TRBV4-1	-	TRBJ1-6	-
CASSLDRNNYGYTF	TGCGCCAGCAGCTTGGACAGGAATAACTATGGCTACACCTTC	TRBV5-1	-	TRBJ1-2	-
CASSPSYGYTF	TGTGCCAGCTCCCCCAGCTATGGCTACACCTTC	TRBV7-2	-	TRBJ1-2	-
CASGGTGAYNEQFF	TGCGCCAGCGGAGGGACAGGGGCCTACAATGAGCAGTTCTTC	TRBV5-1	many	TRBJ2-1	TRBD1
CASSYTDRRTEAFF	TGTGCCAGCAGCTACACCGACAGACGAACAGAAGCTTTCTTT	TRBV5-6	once	TRBJ1-1	-
CASSLIPPGGQGIHEQYF	TGTGCCAGCAGTTTAATTCCCCCAGGAGGACAGGGGATCCACGAGCAGTACTTC	TRBV27	-	TRBJ2-7	TRBD1
CAWSQGAISGANVLTF	TGTGCCTGGTCCCAGGGGGCCATCTCTGGGGCCAACGTCCTGACTTTC	TRBV30	-	TRBJ2-6	TRBD1
CASSVVGGEDEQFF	TGTGCCAGCAGCGTAGTAGGAGGGGAGGATGAGCAGTTCTTC	TRBV9	-	TRBJ2-1	-
CASSDRTGKSYEQYF	TGTGCCAGCAGCGACCGGACAGGCAAATCCTACGAGCAGTACTTC	TRBV2	-	TRBJ2-7	TRBD1